The 5 T cell receptor beta chains in this list originate from one sample, sequenced in a study of tumor-infiltrating lymphocytes in primary liver carcinoma. RNA was extracted from whole blood without cell sorting, alongside germline DNA. cDNA specific to TCR beta was made from approximately 0.55 ug of total RNA, with a constant-region primer employed for priming. Employing slightly modified ARM-PCR, three nested multiplex PCR rounds were run, and these gave rise to the TCR beta libraries. The first two PCR rounds used TRBV1-TRBV30 forward primers with a C-beta reverse primer, 9 to 10 cycles each. TCRdb re-analysed the multiplex PCR reads in MiXCR, keeping a single row per CDR3 protein. Here the sample spans 330,000 or so distinct CDR3 sequences, 65% being singletons. Sequencing was performed on peripheral blood. Receptor source: a man in his forties or fifties with primary liver carcinoma and hepatitis B virus infection.

A few counts support this clonotype. This may be a read error, as it is one base from a much larger clone. J is TRBJ1-1 and V is TRBV12-3 or TRBV12-4; D not resolved. This CDR3 region has 14 residues. Trimming took 5 bases from V and 4 from J, leaving 14 bases between them. DNA of the CDR3: TGTGCCAGCAGTCATAAGGGCTTCACCACTGAAGCTTTCTTT. It codes for CASSHKGFTTEAFF.

To note about this clonotype: The junction shows a germline mismatch at one end, possibly a read error. The gene calls are TRBV11-2 and TRBJ2-7; tentative D call: TRBD2 (7 bases). Germline V CDR1 and CDR2: SGHAT, FQNNGV. CDR3 length equals 15 residues. The CDR3 region has the DNA TGTGCCAGCAACTTATGTGGGGGGGCTGGCTACGAGCAGTACTTC. It encodes CASNLCGGAGYEQYF.

This clonotype was observed once. A read error may be the cause here, since a much bigger clone is one base away. The chain has TRBV6-5 and TRBJ2-1, with unresolved D. Germline CDR1 MNHEY, CDR2 SVGAGI. CDR3 length equals 13 residues. The DNA of the CDR3 is TGTGGCAGCAGTTACTCCCGGGACAATGAGCAGTTCTTC. Its protein product is CGSSYSRDNEQFF.

Comment on this clonotype: Being one base from a much bigger clone, this may be a read error. The conserved final phenylalanine or tryptophan is absent from the CDR3, which likely points to a read error. CDR3 region: CASSRVIPSYNEQFL. The CDR3 region has the DNA TGTGCCAGCAGCCGAGTCATTCCGTCCTACAATGAGCAGTTCCTC. The chain joins TRBV4-2 to TRBJ2-1; D unresolved. The CDR3 contains 15 residues. Germline CDR1 and CDR2: LGHNA and YNFKEQ. Between the trimmed V and J ends, which lost 4 bases and 1 base, there was a span of 11 bases.

Comment on this clonotype: The junction differs from germline at one of its ends, possibly a read error. The chain joins TRBV28 to TRBJ2-5, with 8 bases lining up with TRBD2. Germline V gene sequence: CDR1 MDHEN, CDR2 SYDVKM. The CDR3 extends over 15 amino acids. The CDR3 sequence is CASSTPGGIQEIQYF. The DNA of the CDR3 is TGTGCCAGCAGTACCCCGGGGGGGATCCAAGAGATCCAGTACTTC.